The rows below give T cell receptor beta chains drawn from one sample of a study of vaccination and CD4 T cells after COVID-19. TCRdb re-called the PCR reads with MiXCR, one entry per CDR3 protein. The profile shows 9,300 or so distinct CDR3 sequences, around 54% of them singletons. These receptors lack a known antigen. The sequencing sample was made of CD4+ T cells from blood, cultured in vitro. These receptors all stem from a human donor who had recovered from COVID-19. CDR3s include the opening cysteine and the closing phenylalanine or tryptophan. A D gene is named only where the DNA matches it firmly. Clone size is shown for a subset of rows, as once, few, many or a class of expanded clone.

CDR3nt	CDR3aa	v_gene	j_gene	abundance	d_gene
TGTGCCAGCAGCCCATCGGGACTAGAAGGAAGTGAGCAGTTCTTC	CASSPSGLEGSEQFF	TRBV7-3	TRBJ2-1	NA	TRBD2
TGTGCCAGCAGCAGGACGGTTTCCTACGAGCAGTACTTC	CASSRTVSYEQYF	TRBV7-2	TRBJ2-7	few	NA
TGTGCCAGTAGTATCGGCGAGGGGTTAGAGGGCGGCTACACCTTC	CASSIGEGLEGGYTF	TRBV19	TRBJ1-2	NA	NA
TGTGCCAGCAGTTATTACGGGCTCGGGGGGGAGACCCAGTACTTC	CASSYYGLGGETQYF	TRBV6-5	TRBJ2-5	few	TRBD2
TGCGCCAGCAGCCAAGATCAAGGGAATCAGCCCCAGCATTTT	CASSQDQGNQPQHF	TRBV4-3	TRBJ1-5	once	NA
TGCAGTGCTAGTGGTATCCAAGGGCACAGCTCCACCTTC	CSASGIQGHSSTF	TRBV20-1	TRBJ1-2	NA	NA
TGTGCCAGCAGTTTATTTTTTCGGGGTGTTCCGGGCACTGAAGCTTTCTTT	CASSLFFRGVPGTEAFF	TRBV27	TRBJ1-1	once	NA
TGTGCCACCCGCACCTCTGGGGCCAACGTCCTGACTTTC	CATRTSGANVLTF	TRBV7-8	TRBJ2-6	NA	NA
TGTGCCACCAGTGACCCCCGGGACAGCAATGAAAAACTGTTTTTT	CATSDPRDSNEKLFF	TRBV24-1	TRBJ1-4	NA	TRBD1
TGTGCCAGCAGCTTACCGGGACAGCTACTAACCCAGTACTTC	CASSLPGQLLTQYF	TRBV11-2	TRBJ2-5	NA	TRBD1
TGTGCCAGCAGCTTTGGTCTTCGGCAAACCCAGCATTTT	CASSFGLRQTQHF	TRBV7-8	TRBJ1-5	few	NA
TGTGCCAGCAGCCCAAGCTCCGGGACAGGGGGTGGCTACACCTTC	CASSPSSGTGGGYTF	TRBV11-2	TRBJ1-2	NA	TRBD1
TGCAGTGCTAGTCGAGGGAGCTCCTATAATTCACCCCTCCACTTT	CSASRGSSYNSPLHF	TRBV20-1	TRBJ1-6	NA	NA
TGCAGTGCTAGAGATGTCGGGAGGGAGACCCAGTACTTC	CSARDVGRETQYF	TRBV20-1	TRBJ2-5	NA	TRBD2
TGCAGTGCTAGAGATCCTAACACCTACACTGAAGCTTTCTTT	CSARDPNTYTEAFF	TRBV20-1	TRBJ1-1	NA	NA
TGCGCCAGCAGCTTGGAAGGGTTAAATGGCTACACCTTC	CASSLEGLNGYTF	TRBV5-1	TRBJ1-2	NA	NA
TGTGCCAGCAGCCCCGCAGGGGGGGGGACCCAAGAGACCCAGTACTTC	CASSPAGGGTQETQYF	TRBV7-2	TRBJ2-5	NA	NA
TGTGCCAGCACCCTGGGGGGAGCCAAAAACATTCAGTACTTC	CASTLGGAKNIQYF	TRBV12-3/TRBV12-4	TRBJ2-4	NA	NA
TGTGCCATCAGCGGGGGGACAGGGGATGGCGAGACCCAGTACTTC	CAISGGTGDGETQYF	TRBV10-3	TRBJ2-5	NA	TRBD1
TGTGCCAGCAGTTTTCGTCCAGCTTTTATGGGAACTAGGAACTACAATGAGCAGTTCTTC	CASSFRPAFMGTRNYNEQFF	TRBV12-3/TRBV12-4	TRBJ2-1	NA	NA
TGCAGTGCTAGAAACCCGAGGAGGTTCGATGAGCAGTTCTTC	CSARNPRRFDEQFF	TRBV20-1	TRBJ2-1	NA	NA
TGTGCCAGCAGCTTAGGTGGCACTTATGGCTACACCTTC	CASSLGGTYGYTF	TRBV7-2	TRBJ1-2	NA	NA
TGTGCCAGCAGTTTTGCAGGGAACCAAGAGACCCAGTACTTC	CASSFAGNQETQYF	TRBV27	TRBJ2-5	NA	NA
TGTGCCTGGAGTATCGACAGCCCCTATGGCTACACCTTC	CAWSIDSPYGYTF	TRBV30	TRBJ1-2	NA	NA
TGTGCCAGCACCAAGGACAGTATCAATCAGCCCCAGCATTTT	CASTKDSINQPQHF	TRBV6-1	TRBJ1-5	NA	NA